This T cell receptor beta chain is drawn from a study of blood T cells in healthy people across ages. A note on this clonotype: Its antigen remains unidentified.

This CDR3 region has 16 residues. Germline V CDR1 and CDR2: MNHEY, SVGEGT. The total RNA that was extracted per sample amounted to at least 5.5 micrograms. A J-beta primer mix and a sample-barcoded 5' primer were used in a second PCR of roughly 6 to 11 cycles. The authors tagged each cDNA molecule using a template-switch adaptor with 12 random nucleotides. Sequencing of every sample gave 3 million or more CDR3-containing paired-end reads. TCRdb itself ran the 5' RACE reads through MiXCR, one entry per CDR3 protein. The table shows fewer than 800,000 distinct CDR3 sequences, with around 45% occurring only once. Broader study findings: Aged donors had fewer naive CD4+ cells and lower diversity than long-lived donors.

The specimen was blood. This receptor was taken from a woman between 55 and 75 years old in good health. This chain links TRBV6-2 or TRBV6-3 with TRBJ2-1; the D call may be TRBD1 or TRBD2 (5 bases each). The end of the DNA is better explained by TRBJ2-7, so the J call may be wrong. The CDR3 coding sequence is TGTGCCAGCAGTTACCTACCGGGACGGCAGTACAATGAGCAGTACTTC. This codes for CASSYLPGRQYNEQYF.